This T cell receptor (beta chain) was recovered during a study of OX40 agonist ivuxolimab in advanced cancers. Study information: Patients got intravenous ivuxolimab at 0.01 to 10 mg/kg every 2 weeks. Cohort: around 86% men, mean age 60, aged roughly 23 to 79. Earlier treatment with anti-PD-1, anti-PD-L1 or anti-CTLA-4 was permitted, and 35% to 45% had received some. Study-wide points: Expanded clones tended on average to be more numerous among CD8+ T cells than CD4+.

In regard to this clone: Its antigen remains unidentified.

The method was immunoSEQ multiplex PCR; TCRdb's version includes in-frame clones alone and lacks a portion of them. The table has roughly 53,000 clones, about 85% seen once. The CDR3 extends over 13 amino acids. Germline V gives CDR1 MNHEY, CDR2 SVGAGI. Trimming took 5 bases from V and 4 from J, leaving 9 bases between them. The receptor was derived from an adult with an advanced solid tumor such as melanoma, head and neck, liver or kidney cancer. Material: CD4+ or CD8+ T cells sorted from blood, obtained in a trial of the OX40 agonist ivuxolimab. The chain joins TRBV6-5 to TRBJ2-1, with TRBD2 as a possible D gene (6 bases). As DNA, the CDR3 is TGTGCCAGCAGTCGGGGACTTTACAATGAGCAGTTCTTC. It is translated as CASSRGLYNEQFF.